The T cell receptor beta chain under discussion was sequenced for a study of cytomegalovirus exposure and HLA in healthy donors. Study outcomes and limitations: In vitro checks showed that three CMV-associated chains really do target CMV antigens. The authors listed approximately 160 TCR beta chains as cytomegalovirus-associated. Analysis was carried out at a later point, and it linked a missense DCLRE1C variant to TCR beta V- and J-gene trimming.

PCR amplification relied on 60 Vbeta primers (plus 13 Jbeta primers). Generated by immunoSEQ multiplex PCR, the TCRdb table keeps only in-frame clones and is missing some. The table records some 130,000 clones, about 80% of them present only once. Nominally healthy donors were sampled, though unrecorded immune exposures were likely. Worth noting for this clone: Antigen unknown.

With 6 bases clipped from V and 5 bases from J, the junction kept 7 bases outside the gene matches. The CDR3 is made up of 13 amino acids. The V gene's germline CDR1 is SQVTM and CDR2 ANQGSEA. The TCR originated in a boy under 10 years old in good health and CMV-seronegative. The sample consisted of PBMCs. The J gene is TRBJ2-7, the V gene TRBV29-1, with 10 bases lining up with TRBD1. The CDR3 nucleotides are TGCAGCGTCCGGGACAGGGGTTCAAACGAGCAGTACTTC. It codes for CSVRDRGSNEQYF.